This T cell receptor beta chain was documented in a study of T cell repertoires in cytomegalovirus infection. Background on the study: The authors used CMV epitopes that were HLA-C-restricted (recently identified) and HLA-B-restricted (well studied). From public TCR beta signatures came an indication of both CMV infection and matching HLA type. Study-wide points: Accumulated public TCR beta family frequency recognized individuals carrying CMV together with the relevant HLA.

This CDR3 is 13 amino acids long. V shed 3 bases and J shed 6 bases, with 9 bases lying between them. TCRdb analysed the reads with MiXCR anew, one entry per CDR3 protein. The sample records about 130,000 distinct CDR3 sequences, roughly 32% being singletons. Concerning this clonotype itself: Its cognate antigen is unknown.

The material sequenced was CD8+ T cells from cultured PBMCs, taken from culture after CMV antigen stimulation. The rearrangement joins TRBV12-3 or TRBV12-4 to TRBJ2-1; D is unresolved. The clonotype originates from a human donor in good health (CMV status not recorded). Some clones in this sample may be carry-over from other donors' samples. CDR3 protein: CASSLSGANEQFF. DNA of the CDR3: TGTGCCAGCAGTTTGTCCGGTGCCAATGAGCAGTTCTTC.